Listed here is a single TCR beta chain. Its matching antigen is unknown. These data are taken from a study of T cells in localized non-small cell lung cancer. Clones were sequenced by immunoSEQ multiplex PCR, and TCRdb holds only the in-frame ones, with some missing. Here the sample spans about 40,000 clones, 81% being singletons. Points from the study as a whole: T cell clonality was highest in uninvolved adjacent lung, above tumor. The study detected a median 57 of the top 100 tumor clones in adjacent lung. Higher blood T cell density tracked longer overall survival.

This receptor was obtained from a male donor older than 55 with stage II lung adenocarcinoma. The material sequenced was peripheral blood mononuclear cells, taken before any cancer treatment.

The CDR3 nucleotides are TGTGCCAGCAGCTTGGAGGGGGCGTATGAAAAACTGTTTTTT. Its protein product is CASSLEGAYEKLFF. The V gene is TRBV5-4, the J gene TRBJ1-4; TRBD1 aligns across 7 bases. V was clipped by 0 bases and J by 6 bases; unmatched bases: 2. The CDR3 sequence is 14 residues long. The germline V gene encodes CDR1 SGHNT and CDR2 YYREEE (reference sequence).